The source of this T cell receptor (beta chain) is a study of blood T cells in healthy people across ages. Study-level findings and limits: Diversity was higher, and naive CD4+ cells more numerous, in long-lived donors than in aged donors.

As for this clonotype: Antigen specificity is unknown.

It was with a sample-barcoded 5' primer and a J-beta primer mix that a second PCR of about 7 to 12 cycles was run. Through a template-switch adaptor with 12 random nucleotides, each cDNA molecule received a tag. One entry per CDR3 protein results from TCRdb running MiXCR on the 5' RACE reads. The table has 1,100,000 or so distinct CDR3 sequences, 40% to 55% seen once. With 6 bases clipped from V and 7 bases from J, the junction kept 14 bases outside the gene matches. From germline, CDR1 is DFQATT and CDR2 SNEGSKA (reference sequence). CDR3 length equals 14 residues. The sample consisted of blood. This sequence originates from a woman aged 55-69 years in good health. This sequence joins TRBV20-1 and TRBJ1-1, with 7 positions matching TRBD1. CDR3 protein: CSAGDRVKGGEAFF. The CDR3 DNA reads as TGCAGTGCCGGTGACAGGGTAAAGGGCGGTGAAGCTTTCTTT.